This T cell receptor (beta chain) came from a study of T cell responses to AZD1222 COVID-19 vaccine. This clone has a single count. Antigen unknown. Measured with immunoSEQ multiplex PCR; TCRdb has only the in-frame clones, and not every one. Of fewer than 100,000 clones listed, roughly 89% are singletons. Study-wide results and caveats: Seropositive at baseline were only a handful of AZD1222 recipients.

Between the trimmed V and J ends, which lost 0 bases and 7 bases, there was a span of 10 bases. CDR1 and CDR2 from the germline V gene are SGDLS and YYNGEE. This CDR3 has 14 amino acids. The starting material was peripheral blood, obtained on day 0 of AZD1222 vaccination. The chain couples TRBV9 to TRBJ2-2; TRBD1 might be the D (6 bases). The clonotype was recovered from an adult in good health. For the CDR3, the DNA is TGTGCCAGCAGCGTAGGGACCAGGGGCGGGGAGCTGTTTTTT. Protein: CASSVGTRGGELFF.